Listed below are T cell receptor beta chains from one sample, sequenced in a study of CD8+ T cells in alopecia areata. Produced via immunoSEQ multiplex PCR; TCRdb's table is partial and in-frame only. The table lists about 14,000 clones, 45% to 60% of them singletons, with roughly a tenth in the top ten. Material: skin, obtained at week 0. These receptors were obtained from a human donor with alopecia areata. Each CDR3 is given with its conserved first and last residue. A D gene is named only where the DNA matches it firmly. Expanded clones are given a class, and other clones once, few, many or no size at all.

abundance	d_gene	v_gene	j_gene	CDR3nt	CDR3aa
once	TRBD2	TRBV7-1	TRBJ2-5	TGTGCCAGCAGCTTAACCCCCGGACTAGTGGGAGAGACCCAGTACTTC	CASSLTPGLVGETQYF
.	.	TRBV10-2	TRBJ2-5	TGCGCCAGCAGTGGCTGGTCTAACCAAGAGACCCAGTACTTC	CASSGWSNQETQYF
few	.	TRBV28	TRBJ2-7	TGTGCCAGCAGTTTCACCCCCCTTGCCATTTACGAGCAGTACTTC	CASSFTPLAIYEQYF
few	.	TRBV29-1	TRBJ2-5	TGCAGCGTTGAAGATCAGAGGGGGATCAAAGAGACCCAGTACTTC	CSVEDQRGIKETQYF
once	TRBD2	TRBV18	TRBJ2-1	TGTGCCAGCTCACCCTTGACTAGCGGGGATAATTACAATGAGCAGTTCTTC	CASSPLTSGDNYNEQFF
medium-sized	.	TRBV28	TRBJ1-1	TGTGCCAGCGCACCAAGAATGAACACTGAAGCTTTCTTT	CASAPRMNTEAFF
few	.	TRBV5-4	TRBJ2-6	TGTGCCAGCATTAGCGTCGTACCAGACAAAGGTCGGGCCAACGTCCTGACTTTC	CASISVVPDKGRANVLTF
.	.	TRBV5-4	TRBJ2-1	TGTGCCAGCAGCTTTTTGGGTAGGCTTGAGGAGCAGTTCTTC	CASSFLGRLEEQFF
.	.	TRBV27	TRBJ2-3	TGTGCCAGCACCTCTAGAGATACGCAGTATTTT	CASTSRDTQYF
.	.	TRBV5-1	TRBJ1-2	TGCGCCAGCAGCTTGGATTACAGCGTCGCTATTGGTAGCTACACCTTC	CASSLDYSVAIGSYTF
few	.	TRBV28	TRBJ1-5	TGTGCCAGCAGTTTCGGGGCGAGGGGAAGCAATCAGCCCCAGCATTTT	CASSFGARGSNQPQHF
few	TRBD2	TRBV14	TRBJ2-2	TGTGCCAGCAGCCAAGTATCGCTAGCGGGGCGTACCGGGGAGCTGTTTTTT	CASSQVSLAGRTGELFF
.	.	TRBV7-8	TRBJ2-7	TGTGCCAGCAGTAGCTTTTGGAACCGGGACCGCTCCTACGAGCAGTACTTC	CASSSFWNRDRSYEQYF
.	TRBD1	TRBV7-2	TRBJ1-5	TGTGCCAGCAGCCCACAGAACAGGGGTGAGGGGACAAGTTATCAGCCCCAGCATTTT	CASSPQNRGEGTSYQPQHF
.	.	TRBV6-5	TRBJ1-6	TGTGCCAGCAGTTACTCGAGCTCACCCCTCCACTTT	CASSYSSSPLHF
.	.	TRBV7-2	TRBJ1-2	TGTGCCAGCAGCCCGTCTTGGCAGTGGGATGGCTACACCTTC	CASSPSWQWDGYTF
.	.	TRBV7-6	TRBJ2-5	TGTGCCAGCAGCTTAGCGGGGGAGACCCAAGAGACCCAGTACTTC	CASSLAGETQETQYF
.	.	TRBV4-1	TRBJ1-4	TGCGCCAGCAGCCGACGAAGGGGTGAAGCTGGGGAAAAACTGTTTTTT	CASSRRRGEAGEKLFF
.	.	TRBV25-1	TRBJ1-2	TGTGCCAGCGCCCCCCCAGGACAGAACTATGGCTACACCTTC	CASAPPGQNYGYTF
.	.	TRBV28	TRBJ1-2	TGTGCCAGCAGATCCCAGGGACGTACTAACTATGGCTACACCTTC	CASRSQGRTNYGYTF
few	.	TRBV19	TRBJ1-5	TGTGCCAGTAGCTATAATAGCAATCAGCCCCAGCATTTT	CASSYNSNQPQHF
few	.	TRBV5-3	TRBJ2-2	TGTGCCAGCAGCCTATCCGGGACACAGACCGGGGAGCTGTTTTTT	CASSLSGTQTGELFF
few	.	TRBV14	TRBJ1-2	TGTGCCAGCAGCCAACCCACCCGGTCGACAGTTCACTATGGCTACACCTTC	CASSQPTRSTVHYGYTF
.	.	TRBV19	TRBJ1-2	TGTGCCAGTCGTGAACTGGGGCTTAACTATGGCTACACCTTC	CASRELGLNYGYTF
.	TRBD1	TRBV10-3	TRBJ2-7	TGTGCCATCAGCCGGGACAGGGAAGCCTACGAGCAGTACTTC	CAISRDREAYEQYF
few	.	TRBV6-5	TRBJ1-4	TGTGCCAGCAGTGTATGGCAGGGTGGTGAAAAACTGTTTTTT	CASSVWQGGEKLFF
.	.	TRBV7-2	TRBJ2-1	TGTGCCAGCAGCTCCCTAAGGGGGAAAGAGCAGTTCTTC	CASSSLRGKEQFF
few	.	TRBV10-2	TRBJ2-7	TGCGCCAGCAGTGAGTCAGAGGAGGGCTCCTACGAGCAGTACTTC	CASSESEEGSYEQYF
.	.	TRBV15	TRBJ2-3	TGTGCCACCAGCAGAGATCAGGCGGGGACTGGAGTGGGGGATACGCAGTATTTT	CATSRDQAGTGVGDTQYF
medium-sized	.	TRBV7-9	TRBJ2-1	TGTGCCAGCAGCCAAACGAAGGGGCGAAGCAATGAGCAGTTCTTC	CASSQTKGRSNEQFF
.	.	TRBV7-2	TRBJ2-3	TGTGCCAGCAGCTTTGGGAATACGCAGTATTTT	CASSFGNTQYF
.	TRBD1	TRBV28	TRBJ2-1	TGTGCCAGCAGTCCCACAGGGGGTTCCTACAATGAGCAGTTCTTC	CASSPTGGSYNEQFF
.	TRBD1	TRBV19	TRBJ1-1	TGTGCCAGTAGTAAATACGGGACAGGAGAAGCTTTCTTT	CASSKYGTGEAFF
.	.	TRBV19	TRBJ2-3	TGTGCCAGTAGTATAGGGGGACCGTACACTGCCACAGATACGCAGTATTTT	CASSIGGPYTATDTQYF
.	TRBD1	TRBV28	TRBJ1-1	TGTGCCAGCAGACCCAGGGGACAGGGCAACACTGAAGCTTTCTTT	CASRPRGQGNTEAFF
.	.	TRBV2	TRBJ2-3	TGTGCCAGCAGGAGTAGCCGTGGCACAGATACGCAGTATTTT	CASRSSRGTDTQYF
few	.	TRBV6-6	TRBJ1-2	TGTGCCAGCAGCGACCCGGACTATGGCTACACCTTC	CASSDPDYGYTF
.	.	TRBV5-4	TRBJ2-4	TGTGCCAGCAGGCAGGGGGGCAAAAACATTCAGTACTTC	CASRQGGKNIQYF
few	TRBD1	TRBV6-6	TRBJ2-2	TGTGCCAGCAGACTTGACAGGGCCCGAGGTGGGCTGTTTTTT	CASRLDRARGGLFF
once	.	TRBV7-9	TRBJ2-1	TGTGCCAGCAGCCCGACTCCCGGTCCGAGCTCCTACAATGAGCAGTTCTTC	CASSPTPGPSSYNEQFF
.	.	TRBV4-3	TRBJ1-1	TGCGCCAGCAGCCAAATGTACGATGTTACTGAAGCTTTCTTT	CASSQMYDVTEAFF
.	TRBD1	TRBV6-4	TRBJ1-5	TGTGCCAGCAGTGACGGGCGACAGGGCTATACCAGCAATCAGCCCCAGCATTTT	CASSDGRQGYTSNQPQHF
few	.	TRBV2	TRBJ2-2	TGTGCCAGCAAGGAGGGGGCGAACACCGGGGAGCTGTTTTTT	CASKEGANTGELFF
.	TRBD1	TRBV19	TRBJ2-7	TGTGCCAGTAGTACCGGACAGGGCACCTACGAGCAGTACTTC	CASSTGQGTYEQYF
.	TRBD2	TRBV13	TRBJ2-5	TGTGCCAGCAGCTCATCCGTACTAGCGGGGGGGCAAGAGACCCAGTACTTC	CASSSSVLAGGQETQYF
large	.	TRBV27	TRBJ2-2	TGTGCCAGCAGCCAAAACACCGGGGAGCTGTTTTTT	CASSQNTGELFF
.	TRBD1	TRBV7-2	TRBJ2-3	TGTGCCAGCAGCTTTGGGACAGGGGGTGGTTTGGATACGCAGTATTTT	CASSFGTGGGLDTQYF
few	.	TRBV6-1	TRBJ2-1	TGTGCCAGCCACCAGGGGTGGTCCTCCTACAATGAGCAGTTCTTC	CASHQGWSSYNEQFF